These 13 T cell receptor beta chains were all obtained from the same sample, sequenced in a study of blood T cells in healthy people across ages (dated by TCRdb to the mid-2010s). The library relied on 5' RACE. The sequencing machine was an Illumina HiSeq 2500. A second PCR of roughly 6 to 11 cycles was run with a J-beta primer mix and a sample-barcoded 5' primer. TCRdb reprocessed the public reads (quality trimming at Q25 with fastp, clone calling with MiXCR) and kept in-frame beta chains. Each record represents a unique CDR3 protein, reported with the most common genes and DNA among its rows. The sample table holds about 1,000,000 distinct CDR3 sequences, of which less than 50% were seen once. The ten largest clones take up about 20% of the sample. The specimen was blood. The receptors were gathered from an older woman in good health.

This clonotype was seen only a few times. The chain uses TRBV11-1 and TRBJ2-7; TRBD1 matches 10 bases. Germline assignment: CDR1 SGHAT and CDR2 FQDESV (reference sequence). The CDR3 sequence is 15 residues long. J lost 3 bases, V lost 5 bases, and 7 bases had no gene match. The CDR3 sequence: CASSRDRGPYYEQYF. The CDR3 DNA reads as TGTGCCAGCAGCCGGGACAGGGGCCCTTACTACGAGCAGTACTTC. The full variable domain, its missing parts supplied by reference TRBV11-1 and TRBJ2-7, is EAEVAQSPRYKITEKSQAVAFWCDPISGHATLYWYRQILGQGPELLVQFQDESVVDDSQLPKDRFSAERLKGVDSTLKIQPAELGDSAMYLCASSRDRGPYYEQYFGPGTRLTVT.

This chain joins TRBV7-9 and TRBJ2-7; 8 bases fit TRBD1. This CDR3 has 13 amino acids. The germline CDR1 and CDR2 sequences are SEHNR and FQNEAQ (reference sequence). After removal of 5 bases from V and 3 bases from J, the junction contained 3 bases not matched to a gene. CDR3 nucleotides: TGTGCCAGCAGCAACGACAGGGGCTACGAGCAGTACTTC. Residues: CASSNDRGYEQYF.

This clonotype was observed a handful of times. This chain links TRBV5-1 with TRBJ2-4; D tentatively reads TRBD1 or TRBD2 (5 bases each). TRBJ2-7 explains the end of the DNA better; the J call may be wrong. This CDR3 has 12 amino acids. CDR1 SGHRS and CDR2 YFSETQ come from the germline V gene. CDR3 sequence: CASSFGDGEQYF. The DNA of the CDR3 is TGCGCCAGCAGCTTCGGGGACGGCGAGCAGTACTTC.

The chain has TRBV24-1 and TRBJ2-7, with D tentatively TRBD2 (5 bases). Gene TRBJ2-1 matches the end of the DNA better, so the J call may be wrong. The CDR3 length is 15 residues. Per germline, CDR1 KGHDR and CDR2 SFDVKD. The CDR3 here is CATSATTLPYGEQFF. The CDR3 coding sequence is TGTGCCACCAGTGCGACTACCCTGCCCTACGGTGAGCAGTTCTTC.

The CDR3 loop is CASSRGDRGQVQYF. The CDR3 region has the DNA TGTGCCAGCAGTCGAGGGGACAGGGGGCAGGTGCAGTACTTC. The V and J genes are TRBV28 and TRBJ2-5, with TRBD1 identical over 12 bases. Per the germline V gene, CDR1 is MDHEN and CDR2 is SYDVKM. V trimming: 5 bases; J trimming: 11 bases; junction bases outside the gene matches: 9. CDR3 length: 14 residues.

V is TRBV3-1 and J is TRBJ2-5; D perhaps matches TRBD1 (6 bases). The CDR3 is 12 amino acids. V was pared by 6 bases and J by 5 bases, with 10 bases between. Germline CDR1 is LGHDT and CDR2 is YNNKEL (reference sequence). The CDR3 DNA reads TGTGCCAGCAGATCCACAGGGGAGACCCAGTACTTC. It is translated as CASRSTGETQYF.

Concerning this clonotype: This may be a read error, as it is one base from a much larger clone. The chain joins TRBV2 to TRBJ2-3; the D gene is possibly TRBD1 (5 bases). Germline V CDR1 and CDR2: SNHLY, FYNNEI. V shed 8 bases and J shed 1 base, with 16 bases lying between them. This CDR3 comprises 15 residues. DNA of the CDR3: TGTGCCAGCCAGAGCAGGGCTTTGGGCACAGATACGCAGTATTTT. The encoded protein is CASQSRALGTDTQYF.

The J gene is TRBJ1-4, the V gene TRBV10-3; no clear D gene. The CDR3 contains 14 residues. V was clipped by 2 bases and J by 6 bases, with 10 bases between them. The V gene's germline CDR1 is ENHRY and CDR2 SYGVKD. CDR3 coding DNA: TGTGCCATCAGTGAGAACCTTCAGGATGAAAAACTGTTTTTT. It codes for CAISENLQDEKLFF.

This chain links TRBV27 with TRBJ2-3; D possibly uses TRBD1 or TRBD2 (5 bases each). Germline V gene lookup returns CDR1 MNHEY and CDR2 SMNVEV (reference sequence). The CDR3 totals 15 residues. The V end lost 2 bases, the J end lost 4 bases, and 13 bases lay between the germline ends. CDR3 in amino acids: CASSLARVRADTQYF. For the CDR3, the DNA is TGTGCCAGCAGTTTAGCCAGGGTGAGGGCAGATACGCAGTATTTT.

This sequence joins TRBV4-1 and TRBJ2-5; tentatively, D is TRBD1 (6 bases). Germline loops: CDR1 MGHRA, CDR2 YSYEKL. The ends were cut back, 1 base at V and 5 bases at J, with 20 bases in the middle. The CDR3 is 17 residues long. In nucleotides, the CDR3 is TGCGCCAGCAGCCAAGCCCCCCAGCAGGGGCGAATGGAGACCCAGTACTTC. Translating it yields CASSQAPQQGRMETQYF.

This clonotype was seen repeatedly, ten times or more. This sequence joins TRBV7-9 and TRBJ2-5, with D perhaps TRBD1 (6 bases). The CDR3 is made up of 18 amino acids. From germline, CDR1 is SEHNR and CDR2 FQNEAQ (reference sequence). With 1 base removed from V and 2 bases from J, the gap between germline ends came to 20 bases. The CDR3 DNA reads TGTGCCAGCAGCTTAGGTCACGGGACACAAACGATACAAGAGACCCAGTACTTC. It specifies CASSLGHGTQTIQETQYF.

A single count supports this clonotype. The chain couples TRBV10-3 to TRBJ2-5; 9 nucleotides match TRBD1. Germline V lookup: CDR1 ENHRY, CDR2 SYGVKD. The V and J ends lost 7 bases and 0 bases, in that order; junction bases with no gene match: 6. The CDR3 extends over 15 amino acids. The CDR3 coding sequence is TGTGCCATCAACTGGGACAGGGAAAACCAAGAGACCCAGTACTTC. Protein product: CAINWDRENQETQYF.

This clonotype was seen ten or more times. The chain is built from TRBV20-1 and TRBJ2-7; possible D gene TRBD1, 6 bases. CDR1 is DFQATT, CDR2 SNEGSKA, per germline (reference sequence). The length of the CDR3 is 13 residues. Trimming left V 1 base short and J 3 bases short, with 10 bases between. CDR3 sequence reads: CSARVQGNYEQYF. DNA of the CDR3: TGCAGTGCTAGAGTACAGGGAAACTACGAGCAGTACTTC.